This TCR beta chain was found in a study of T cell responses to AZD1222 COVID-19 vaccine. Study observations and caveats: Reportedly, nearly half of unique spike TCRs recognized epitopes outside B.1.351/B.1.1.7 mutations. Baseline serostatus was positive in only a handful of AZD1222 recipients. White British people made up most donors, females outnumbered males, and clonal diversity was possibly underestimated. Vaccine-associated CD4 TCRs spanned spike, dominant at 160-218 and 743-854.

The assay was immunoSEQ multiplex PCR, and TCRdb's table has in-frame clones only and misses some. The table has over 120,000 clones, about 92% seen once; the top ten hold under 2%. Note on this clone: The antigen is not known.

V was trimmed by 7 bases and J by 0 bases, leaving 9 bases between them. The CDR3 is 13 amino acids. CDR1 is SNHLY, CDR2 FYNNEI, per germline. V and J are TRBV2 and TRBJ2-5; D unresolved. The TCR was taken from an adult in good health. Material: peripheral blood, obtained on day 0 of AZD1222 vaccination. Written as DNA, the CDR3 is TGTGCCAGCAAGGGCCAGTACCAAGAGACCCAGTACTTC. Amino acids: CASKGQYQETQYF.